Following are 15 T cell receptor beta chains from one sample sequenced in a study of T cell responses to AZD1222 COVID-19 vaccine. Sequencing was performed with immunoSEQ multiplex PCR; in TCRdb, only in-frame clones are kept and a portion is missing. In the table there are 66,000 or so clones, about 90% of which are singletons. Sample: peripheral blood, taken on day 0 of AZD1222 vaccination. The receptors derive from an adult in good health.

The chain carries TRBV5-3 and TRBJ1-3; weak D call: TRBD1 (5 bases). TRBV5-3 has ORF status, its function being uncertain. The V end was cut by 1 base, the J end by 0 bases, with 5 bases between. The CDR3 is 14 amino acids. The CDR3 region has the DNA TGTGCCAGAAGCTTGACAGGCTCTGGAAACACCATATATTTT. Translation: CARSLTGSGNTIYF.

The sample holds a few counts of this clone. The chain recombines TRBV6-1 with TRBJ1-3; D remains unclear. From germline, CDR1 is MNHNS and CDR2 SASEGT. Trimming removed 1 base from V and 9 bases from J, with 13 bases in between. The CDR3 is 14 residues long. The CDR3 nucleotides read TGTGCCAGCAGTGAAGTGTGGGGTGGCGGCACCATATATTTT. Protein: CASSEVWGGGTIYF.

The chain is built from TRBV12-3 or TRBV12-4 and TRBJ2-7; 10 bases match TRBD1. The CDR3 loop spans 13 amino acids. V lost 9 bases to trimming and J lost 6 bases; unmatched junction nucleotides: 8. The CDR3 spells CASATGTGAEQYF. The DNA of the CDR3 is TGTGCCAGTGCGACCGGGACAGGGGCCGAGCAGTACTTC.

The chain uses TRBV28 and TRBJ2-5, with 13 bases fitting TRBD2. V was pared by 3 bases and J by 3 bases, with 4 bases of the junction left unmatched. The germline gives CDR1 MDHEN, CDR2 SYDVKM. This CDR3 has 16 amino acids. The CDR3 protein is CASSFEGLAGEETQYF. The CDR3 DNA sequence: TGTGCCAGCAGTTTCGAAGGACTAGCGGGAGAAGAGACCCAGTACTTC.

Regarding this clone: The junction departs from germline at one end; a sequencing error may be responsible. Written as DNA, the CDR3 is TGTGCCAGCTGCTTAGCCGGGACTGGGTTGGGTGGGGCCAACGTCCTGACTTTC. Amino acids: CASCLAGTGLGGANVLTF. The J gene is TRBJ2-6, the V gene TRBV5-5, with a tentative D call TRBD2 (6 bases). CDR3 length: 18 residues. The V gene's germline CDR1 is SGHKS and CDR2 YYEKEE (reference sequence).

The chain links TRBV5-8 to TRBJ2-3; a weak D match, TRBD2 (6 bases). This CDR3 region has 14 residues. V was clipped by 3 bases and J by 2 bases, with 10 bases between them. Germline V gene sequence: CDR1 SGHTS, CDR2 YDEGEE. Here the CDR3 DNA reads TGTGCCAGCAGCTGGGGGGACTCCACAGATACGCAGTATTTT. This sequence encodes CASSWGDSTDTQYF. Filled out from reference TRBV5-8 and TRBJ2-3, the complete variable domain reads EAGVTQSPTHLIKTRGQQATLRCSPISGHTSVYWYQQALGLGLQFLLWYDEGEERNRGNFPPRFSGRQFPNYSSELNVNALELEDSALYLCASSWGDSTDTQYFGPGTRLTVL.

The CDR3 DNA reads as TGTGCCAGCAGCCGTACACTCTACGAGCAGTACTTC. Protein product: CASSRTLYEQYF. This chain links TRBV12-3 or TRBV12-4 with TRBJ2-7; D call uncertain. V lost 6 bases, J lost 3 bases, and 9 bases lay in between. The CDR3 is 12 residues long.

This clone was picked up one time. V is TRBV6-5 and J is TRBJ2-7; D is perhaps TRBD1 or TRBD2 (5 bases each). This CDR3 region has 15 residues. V lost 6 bases, J lost 1 base, and 16 bases lay in between. Germline CDR1 MNHEY, CDR2 SVGAGI. The CDR3 reads CASSPRGDGSYEQYF. As DNA, the CDR3 is TGTGCCAGCAGCCCGCGTGGGGACGGATCCTACGAGCAGTACTTC.

CDR3: CASSQLAGGYNEQFF. In DNA, the CDR3 is TGTGCCAGCAGTCAGCTAGCGGGAGGCTACAATGAGCAGTTCTTC. The V call is TRBV6-2 or TRBV6-3, the J call TRBJ2-1; 11 bases fit TRBD2. This CDR3 is 15 amino acids long. CDR1 and CDR2 from the germline V gene are MNHEY and SVGEGT. With V trimmed by 5 bases and J by 3 bases, 3 bases remained unmatched.

The genes are TRBV5-6 and TRBJ2-2; a possible D gene is TRBD1 (5 bases). Germline V gene lookup returns CDR1 SGHDT and CDR2 YYEEEE. Deletions cut 0 bases from V and 7 bases from J, with 10 bases between. CDR3 length: 14 amino acids. The CDR3: CASSLEGAYGELFF. As DNA, the CDR3 is TGTGCCAGCAGCTTGGAAGGGGCCTACGGGGAGCTGTTTTTT.

This clone has only one observation. This rearrangement joins TRBV15 to TRBJ1-2; D may be TRBD1 (6 bases). V was pared by 0 bases and J by 3 bases, with 11 bases between. The germline V gene has CDR1 LNHNV and CDR2 YYDKDF (reference sequence). The CDR3 extends over 15 amino acids. The CDR3 bases are TGTGCCACCAGCAGAGAGGGGGACACATACTATGGCTACACCTTC. It encodes CATSREGDTYYGYTF. The whole variable domain, filled in from reference TRBV15 and TRBJ1-2, reads DAMVIQNPRYQVTQFGKPVTLSCSQTLNHNVMYWYQQKSSQAPKLLFHYYDKDFNNEADTPDNFQSRRPNTSFCFLDIRSPGLGDTAMYLCATSREGDTYYGYTFGSGTRLTVV.

The V gene is TRBV9, the J gene TRBJ2-3; D might be TRBD2 (6 bases). The CDR3 is made up of 15 amino acids. Looked up from germline, CDR1 is SGDLS and CDR2 is YYNGEE. V was cut by 4 bases and J by 1 base, with 13 bases left in between. The CDR3 nucleotides read TGTGCCAGCAGCCCCCGACTAGTAGGCACAGATACGCAGTATTTT. This translates into CASSPRLVGTDTQYF.

The V and J genes are TRBV19 and TRBJ1-1; D gene unclear. V lost 5 bases, J lost 1 base, and 11 bases lay in between. The CDR3 is 14 residues long. The V gene's germline CDR1 is LNHDA and CDR2 SQIVND (reference sequence). CDR3: CASSLQTENTEAFF. The DNA of the CDR3 is TGTGCCAGTAGTTTACAGACGGAGAACACTGAAGCTTTCTTT.

The table lists this clone with a count of one. The chain employs TRBV6-5 and TRBJ2-7; D may be TRBD1 or TRBD2 (5 bases each). The V and J ends lost 4 bases and 3 bases respectively, with 16 bases between them. The V gene's germline CDR1 is MNHEY and CDR2 SVGAGI. This CDR3 is built from 15 residues. The CDR3 is CASSLAGAVGYEQYF. CDR3 DNA sequence: TGTGCCAGCAGTTTGGCCGGGGCCGTCGGCTACGAGCAGTACTTC.

The chain recombines TRBV6-5 with TRBJ1-1; 9 bases line up with TRBD1. There are 15 residues in the CDR3. Germline lookup yields CDR1 MNHEY and CDR2 SVGAGI. Losses at the gene ends were 2 bases for V and 7 bases for J; bases not matched to a gene: 8. CDR3 sequence reads: CASSYVIGQGYEAFF. In DNA form, the CDR3 reads TGTGCCAGCAGTTACGTAATCGGACAGGGGTATGAAGCTTTCTTT.